This T cell receptor beta chain was recovered during a study of human T cells and chemical hapten exposure. Study-wide context: How much TCR each sample yielded varied, mostly because pooled library volumes differed slightly.

Time point noted: healthy volunteer bleed at 6 weeks. Whole blood, unfractionated, served as the material for total RNA extraction. Unique molecular identifiers were attached to individual cDNA molecules within the library. In the authors' workflow: Sequenced samples showed a median of around 93,000 TCRs each, with counts running from roughly 23,000 to 700,000. A single record per CDR3 protein comes from TCRdb applying MiXCR to the RACE reads. The V and J calls come from TCRdb's annotation, not from the publication. The table lists more than 60,000 distinct CDR3 sequences, roughly 8.6% of them singletons, with roughly 1.5% in the top ten. CDR3 size: 14 residues. Germline assignment: CDR1 MNHEY and CDR2 SVGEGT. Trimming took 4 bases from V and 9 from J, leaving 16 bases between them.

The clonotype was recovered from a male donor in good health. Some clones in this sample may be carry-over from other donors' samples. Sequencing was carried out using whole blood. The chain is built from TRBV6-2 or TRBV6-3 and TRBJ1-5, with D possibly matching TRBD1 (5 bases). CDR3 coding DNA: TGTGCCAGCAGTTCAGGGACCACCACATCGCCCCAGCATTTT. This gives the protein CASSSGTTTSPQHF.